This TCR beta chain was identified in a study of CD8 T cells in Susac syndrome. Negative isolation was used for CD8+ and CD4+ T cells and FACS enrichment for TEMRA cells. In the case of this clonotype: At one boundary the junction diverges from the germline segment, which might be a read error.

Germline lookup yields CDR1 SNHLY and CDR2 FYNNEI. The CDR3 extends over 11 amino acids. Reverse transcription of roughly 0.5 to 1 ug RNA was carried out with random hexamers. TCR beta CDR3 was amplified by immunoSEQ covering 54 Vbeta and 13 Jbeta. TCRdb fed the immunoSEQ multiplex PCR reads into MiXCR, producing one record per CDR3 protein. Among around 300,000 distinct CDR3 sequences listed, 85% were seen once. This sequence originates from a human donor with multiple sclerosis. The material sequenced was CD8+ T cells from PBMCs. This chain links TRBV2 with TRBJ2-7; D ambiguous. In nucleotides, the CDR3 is TGTGCCAGCAGGGAAGACTACGAGCAGTACTTC. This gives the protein CASREDYEQYF.